This T cell receptor beta chain stems from a study of OX40 agonist ivuxolimab in advanced cancers. Across the whole study: All patients had ivuxolimab intravenously every 2 weeks at 0.01 to 10 mg/kg. General observations from the study: Clonal expansion from baseline to week 6 occurred in both CD4+ and CD8+ T cells. Mean expanded clone counts were higher in CD8+ than CD4+ T cells.

The repertoire was sequenced with immunoSEQ multiplex PCR; TCRdb's copy has only in-frame clones and lacks some. The sample records about 73,000 clones, approximately 79% being singletons. On this clone itself: What it recognizes is unknown.

The CDR3 is 14 residues long. CDR1 is SGHAT and CDR2 is FQNNGV in the germline V gene. This sequence originates from an adult with an advanced solid tumor such as melanoma, head and neck, liver or kidney cancer. This specimen consisted of CD4+ or CD8+ T cells sorted from blood, obtained in a trial of the OX40 agonist ivuxolimab. The chain combines TRBV11-2 with TRBJ2-7; tentatively, D is TRBD1 or TRBD2 (5 bases each). Gene TRBJ2-5 matches the end of the DNA better, so the J call may be wrong. The CDR3 sequence is CASSLDPGLATQYF. Here the CDR3 DNA reads TGTGCCAGCAGCTTAGATCCAGGGCTAGCGACCCAGTACTTC.